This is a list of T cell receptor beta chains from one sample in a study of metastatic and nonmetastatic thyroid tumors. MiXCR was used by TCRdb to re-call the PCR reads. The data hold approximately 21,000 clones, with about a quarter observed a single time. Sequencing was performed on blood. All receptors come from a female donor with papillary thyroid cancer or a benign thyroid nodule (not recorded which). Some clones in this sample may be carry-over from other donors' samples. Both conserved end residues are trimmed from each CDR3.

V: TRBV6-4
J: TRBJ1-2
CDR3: ASRGQGSYGYT

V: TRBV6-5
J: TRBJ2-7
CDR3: ASSYTGGYEQY

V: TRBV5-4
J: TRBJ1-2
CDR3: ASSTGQGMYGYT

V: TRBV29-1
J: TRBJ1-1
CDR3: SVVATADTEAF

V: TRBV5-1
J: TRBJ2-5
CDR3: ASSLGTAQETQY

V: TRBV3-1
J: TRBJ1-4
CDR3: ASSLGLSELF

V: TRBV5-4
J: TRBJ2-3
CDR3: ASTRGTDTQY

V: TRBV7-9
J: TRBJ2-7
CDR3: ASSLEGTSGEQY

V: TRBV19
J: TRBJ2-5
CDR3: ASSIALGQQETQY

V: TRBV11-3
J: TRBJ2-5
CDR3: ASSLGASGIETQY

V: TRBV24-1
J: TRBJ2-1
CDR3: ATSASNRVQGYDLF

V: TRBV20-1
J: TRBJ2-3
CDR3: SARTPGLAVSTDTQY

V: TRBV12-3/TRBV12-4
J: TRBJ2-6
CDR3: ASSLVGRGLSGANVLT

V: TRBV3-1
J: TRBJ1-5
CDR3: ASSRRTDDQPQH

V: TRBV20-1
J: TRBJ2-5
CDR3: SAPPSGGETQY

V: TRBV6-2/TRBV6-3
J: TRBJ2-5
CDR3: SSTIKGLQETQY

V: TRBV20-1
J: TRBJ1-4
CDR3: SARAGQAGYEKLF

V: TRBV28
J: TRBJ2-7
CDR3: ATHPPVSYEQY

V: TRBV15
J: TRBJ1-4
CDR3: ATSARGGATGDRMF

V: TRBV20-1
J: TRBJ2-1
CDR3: SARDLPEF

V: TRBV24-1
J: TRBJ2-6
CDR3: ATSDSGAPGANVLT

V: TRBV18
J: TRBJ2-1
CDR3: ASSYTGYYNEQF

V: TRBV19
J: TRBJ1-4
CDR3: ASMRDATNEKLF

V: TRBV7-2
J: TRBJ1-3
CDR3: ASSLAGGDSGNTIY

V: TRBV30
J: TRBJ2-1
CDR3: AWSVYRADNEQF

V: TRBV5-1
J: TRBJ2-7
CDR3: ASSLGHRDTSYEQY

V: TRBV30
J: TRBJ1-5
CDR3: AWSVGHSRGTFNQPQH

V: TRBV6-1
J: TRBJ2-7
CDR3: ASRRSGDAYEQY

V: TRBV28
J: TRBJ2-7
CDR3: ASSVTRDSYEQY

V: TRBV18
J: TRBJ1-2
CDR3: ASSAKSDYCYT

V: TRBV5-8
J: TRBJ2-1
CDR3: ASSLQGGSYNEQF

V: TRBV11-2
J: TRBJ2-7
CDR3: ASRRDWDYEQY

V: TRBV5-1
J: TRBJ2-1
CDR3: ASSLASGSGSYNEQF

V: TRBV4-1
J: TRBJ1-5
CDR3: ASSVGTGVGQPQH

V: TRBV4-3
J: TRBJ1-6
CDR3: ASSQVGTGNSPLH

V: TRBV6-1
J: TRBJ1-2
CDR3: ASTASWEWYGYT

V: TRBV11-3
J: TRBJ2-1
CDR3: ASSFRQGVNNEQF

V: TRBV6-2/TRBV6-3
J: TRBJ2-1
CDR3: ASSYWDRLSNEQF

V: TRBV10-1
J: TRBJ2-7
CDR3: ASSESLPGRYEQY

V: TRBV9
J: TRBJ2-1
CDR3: ASSALDTLANEQF